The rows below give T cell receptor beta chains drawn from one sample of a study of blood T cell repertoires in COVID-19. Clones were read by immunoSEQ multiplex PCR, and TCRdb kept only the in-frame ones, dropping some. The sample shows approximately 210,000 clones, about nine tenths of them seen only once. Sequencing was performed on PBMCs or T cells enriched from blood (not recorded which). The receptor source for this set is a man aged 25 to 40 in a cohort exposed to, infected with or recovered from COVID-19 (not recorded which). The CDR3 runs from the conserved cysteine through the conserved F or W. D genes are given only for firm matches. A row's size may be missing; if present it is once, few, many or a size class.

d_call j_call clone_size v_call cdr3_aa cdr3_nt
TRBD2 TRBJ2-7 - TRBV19 CASTPGTSGRFLDEQYF TGTGCCAGTACCCCTGGGACTAGCGGGAGGTTTCTGGACGAGCAGTACTTC
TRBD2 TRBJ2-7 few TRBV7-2 CASSPGRREQYF TGTGCCAGCAGCCCCGGGAGGAGGGAGCAGTACTTC
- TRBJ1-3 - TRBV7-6 CASSLGAGTSGNTIYF TGTGCCAGCAGCTTAGGGGCGGGGACCTCTGGAAACACCATATATTTT
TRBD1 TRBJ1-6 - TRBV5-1 CASSLGTGGNNSPLHF TGCGCCAGCAGCTTGGGGACAGGGGGAAATAATTCACCCCTCCACTTT
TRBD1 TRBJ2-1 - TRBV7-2 CASSLNIGTGEGNEQFF TGTGCCAGCAGCTTAAATATAGGGACAGGGGAAGGCAATGAGCAGTTCTTC
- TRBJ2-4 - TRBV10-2 CASSELDSTKNIQYF TGCGCCAGCAGTGAGTTGGACAGTACCAAAAACATTCAGTACTTC
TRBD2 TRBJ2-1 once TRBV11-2 CASSPRGAGGQYNEQFF TGTGCCAGCAGCCCACGAGGGGCGGGGGGCCAGTACAATGAGCAGTTCTTC
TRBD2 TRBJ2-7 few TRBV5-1 CASSVGTSGYEQYF TGCGCCAGCAGCGTCGGGACTAGCGGCTACGAGCAGTACTTC
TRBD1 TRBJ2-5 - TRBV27 CASSFSGQGVVKTQYF TGTGCCAGCAGTTTCTCGGGACAGGGGGTCGTAAAGACCCAGTACTTC
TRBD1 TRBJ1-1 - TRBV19 CASFDRDRGQGTEAFF TGTGCCAGTTTCGACCGGGACAGGGGGCAAGGGACTGAAGCTTTCTTT
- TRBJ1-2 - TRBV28 CASSSPGEGTSQYTF TGTGCCAGCAGTTCCCCCGGAGAGGGGACATCACAATACACCTTC
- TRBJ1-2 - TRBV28 CAGRGTGNYGYTF TGTGCCGGAAGGGGAACAGGGAACTATGGCTACACCTTC
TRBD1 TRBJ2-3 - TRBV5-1 CASSYYDRGTDTQYF TGCGCCAGCAGCTACTACGACAGGGGAACAGATACGCAGTATTTT
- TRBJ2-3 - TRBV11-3 CASSSLGEPLDTQYF TGTGCCAGCAGCTCCCTGGGCGAACCCTTAGATACGCAGTATTTT
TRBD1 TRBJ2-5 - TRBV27 CASSYSRDRLWETQYF TGTGCCAGCAGTTACTCCCGGGACAGGCTTTGGGAGACCCAGTACTTC
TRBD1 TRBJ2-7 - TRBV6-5 CATISRDRVYEQYF TGTGCCACCATAAGCCGGGACAGGGTCTACGAGCAGTACTTC
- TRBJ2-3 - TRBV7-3 CASSFGGGTDTQYF TGTGCCAGCAGCTTCGGAGGGGGCACAGATACGCAGTATTTT
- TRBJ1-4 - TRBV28 CASSSQISTNEKLFF TGTGCCAGCAGCTCTCAGATATCAACTAATGAAAAACTGTTTTTT
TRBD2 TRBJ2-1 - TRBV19 CASTQRSGKAPFF TGTGCCAGTACCCAGCGGAGCGGGAAGGCCCCGTTCTTC
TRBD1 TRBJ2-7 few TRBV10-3 CATMPRYDRGYEQYF TGTGCCACCATGCCGCGGTATGACAGGGGGTACGAGCAGTACTTC
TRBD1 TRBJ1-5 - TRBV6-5 CASNQTGNQPQHF TGTGCCAGCAATCAGACAGGGAATCAGCCCCAGCATTTT
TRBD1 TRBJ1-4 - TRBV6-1 CASSEAPGGTGHEKLFF TGTGCCAGCAGTGAAGCCCCGGGAGGGACAGGGCATGAAAAACTGTTTTTT
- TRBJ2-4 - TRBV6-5 CALNLDRSGNIQYF TGTGCCCTGAACCTCGACAGGAGCGGAAACATTCAGTACTTC
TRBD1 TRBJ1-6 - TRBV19 CASRTGLNSPLHF TGTGCCAGTAGGACAGGGCTCAATTCACCCCTCCACTTT
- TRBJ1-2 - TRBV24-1 CATSEAGPKDRYGYTF TGTGCCACCAGTGAGGCGGGACCGAAAGATAGGTATGGCTACACCTTC
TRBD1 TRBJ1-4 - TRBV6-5 CASSYSRGGESEKLFF TGTGCCAGCAGTTACTCGAGAGGGGGCGAGAGTGAAAAACTGTTTTTT
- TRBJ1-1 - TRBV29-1 CSVVPGGGTEAFF TGCAGCGTAGTTCCGGGCGGGGGGACTGAAGCTTTCTTT
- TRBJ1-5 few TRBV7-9 CASSLGGGGQPQHF TGTGCCAGCAGCTTAGGCGGGGGAGGTCAGCCCCAGCATTTT
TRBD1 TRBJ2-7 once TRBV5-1 CASSFGTGGIYEQYF TGCGCCAGCAGCTTCGGGACAGGGGGAATCTACGAGCAGTACTTC
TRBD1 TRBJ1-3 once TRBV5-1 CASSLSTGHSGNTIYF TGCGCCAGCAGCTTGTCGACAGGGCACTCTGGAAACACCATATATTTT
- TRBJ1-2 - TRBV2 CASSYRANYGYTF TGTGCCAGCAGTTACAGGGCGAACTATGGCTACACCTTC
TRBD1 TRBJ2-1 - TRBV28 CASTTPPGQSYNEQFF TGTGCCAGCACCACCCCTCCGGGACAGTCCTACAATGAGCAGTTCTTC
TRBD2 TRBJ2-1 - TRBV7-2 CASSLLAGGPNEQFF TGTGCCAGCAGCTTGTTAGCGGGAGGGCCGAATGAGCAGTTCTTC
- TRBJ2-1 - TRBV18 CASSPQAAGAYNEQFF TGTGCCAGCTCACCACAGGCGGCAGGGGCCTACAATGAGCAGTTCTTC
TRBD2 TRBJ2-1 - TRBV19 CATQAGGSYNEQFF TGTGCCACTCAGGCGGGAGGATCCTACAATGAGCAGTTCTTC
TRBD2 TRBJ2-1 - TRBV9 CASSVATSGSKQFF TGTGCCAGCAGCGTAGCTACTAGCGGCTCGAAGCAGTTCTTC
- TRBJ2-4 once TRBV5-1 CASSSGVLAKNIQYF TGCGCCAGCAGCTCCGGAGTACTAGCCAAAAACATTCAGTACTTC
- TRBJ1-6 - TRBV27 CASSLYRRPLHF TGTGCCAGCAGTTTATATCGCCGGCCCCTCCACTTT
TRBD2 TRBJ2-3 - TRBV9 CASSVHQAGSTDTQYF TGTGCCAGCAGCGTCCACCAAGCGGGGAGCACAGATACGCAGTATTTT
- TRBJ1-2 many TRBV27 CASSLYPGSPYGYTF TGTGCCAGCAGTTTATACCCGGGTTCTCCCTATGGCTACACCTTC
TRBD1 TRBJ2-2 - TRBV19 CASSIVTGGPGELFF TGTGCCAGTAGTATAGTGACAGGGGGGCCCGGGGAGCTGTTTTTT